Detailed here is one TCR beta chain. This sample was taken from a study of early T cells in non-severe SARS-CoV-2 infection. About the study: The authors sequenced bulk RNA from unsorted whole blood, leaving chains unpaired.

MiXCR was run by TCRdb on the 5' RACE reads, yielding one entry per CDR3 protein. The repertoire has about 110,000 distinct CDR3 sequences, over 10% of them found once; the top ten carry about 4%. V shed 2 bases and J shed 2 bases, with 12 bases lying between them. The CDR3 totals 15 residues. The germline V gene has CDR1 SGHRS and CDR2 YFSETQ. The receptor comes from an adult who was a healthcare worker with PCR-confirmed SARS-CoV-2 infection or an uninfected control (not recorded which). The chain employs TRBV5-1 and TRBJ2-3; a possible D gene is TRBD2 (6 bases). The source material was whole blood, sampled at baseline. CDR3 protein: CASSFNRGDTDTQYF. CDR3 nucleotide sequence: TGCGCCAGCAGCTTCAACCGCGGGGACACAGATACGCAGTATTTT.